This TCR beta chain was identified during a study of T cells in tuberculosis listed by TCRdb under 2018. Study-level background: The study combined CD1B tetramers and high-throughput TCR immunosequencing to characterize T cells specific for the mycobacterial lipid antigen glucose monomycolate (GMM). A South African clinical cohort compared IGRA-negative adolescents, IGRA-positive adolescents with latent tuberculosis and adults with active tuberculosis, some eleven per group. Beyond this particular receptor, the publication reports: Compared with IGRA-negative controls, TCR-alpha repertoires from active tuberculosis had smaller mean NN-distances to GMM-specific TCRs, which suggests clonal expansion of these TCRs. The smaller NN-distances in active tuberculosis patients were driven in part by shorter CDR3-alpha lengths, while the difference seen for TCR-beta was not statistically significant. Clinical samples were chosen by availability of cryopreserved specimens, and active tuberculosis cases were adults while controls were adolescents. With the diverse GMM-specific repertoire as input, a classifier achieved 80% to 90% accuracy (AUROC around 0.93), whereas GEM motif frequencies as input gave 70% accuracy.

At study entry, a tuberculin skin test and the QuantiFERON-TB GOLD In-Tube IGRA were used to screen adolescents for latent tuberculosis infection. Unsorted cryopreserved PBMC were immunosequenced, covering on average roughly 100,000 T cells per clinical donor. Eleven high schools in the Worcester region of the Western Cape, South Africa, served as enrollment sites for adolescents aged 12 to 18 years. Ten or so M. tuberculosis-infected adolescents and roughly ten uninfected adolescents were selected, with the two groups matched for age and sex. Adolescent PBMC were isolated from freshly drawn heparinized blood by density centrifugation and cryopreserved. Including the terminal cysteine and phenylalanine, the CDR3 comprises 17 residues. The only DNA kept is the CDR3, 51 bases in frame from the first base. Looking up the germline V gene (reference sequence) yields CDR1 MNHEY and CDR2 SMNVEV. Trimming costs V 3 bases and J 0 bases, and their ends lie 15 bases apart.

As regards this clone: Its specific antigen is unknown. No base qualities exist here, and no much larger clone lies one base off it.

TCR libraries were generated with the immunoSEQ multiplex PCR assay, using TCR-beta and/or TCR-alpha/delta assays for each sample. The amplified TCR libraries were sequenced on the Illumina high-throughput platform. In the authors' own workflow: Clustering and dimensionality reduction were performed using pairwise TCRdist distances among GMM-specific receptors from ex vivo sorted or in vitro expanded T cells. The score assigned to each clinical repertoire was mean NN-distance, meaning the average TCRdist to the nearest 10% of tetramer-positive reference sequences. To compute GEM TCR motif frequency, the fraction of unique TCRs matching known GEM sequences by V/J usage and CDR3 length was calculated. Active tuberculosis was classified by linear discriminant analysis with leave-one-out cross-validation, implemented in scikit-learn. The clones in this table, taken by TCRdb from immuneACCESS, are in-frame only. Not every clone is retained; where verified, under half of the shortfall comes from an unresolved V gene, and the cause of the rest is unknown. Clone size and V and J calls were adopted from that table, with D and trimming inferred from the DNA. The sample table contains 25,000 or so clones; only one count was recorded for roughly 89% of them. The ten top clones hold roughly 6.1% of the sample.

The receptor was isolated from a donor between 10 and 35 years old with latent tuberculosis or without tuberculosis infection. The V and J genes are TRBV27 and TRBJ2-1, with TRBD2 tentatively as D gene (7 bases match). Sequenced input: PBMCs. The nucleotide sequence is TGTGCCAGCAGTTTTCGCGGGGGCCCAAGCTCCTACAATGAGCAGTTCTTC. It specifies CASSFRGGPSSYNEQFF.